A selection of T cell receptor beta chains follows, all from one sample in a study of T cells after posttransplantation cyclophosphamide. The data were produced by immunoSEQ multiplex PCR, yet TCRdb's version contains in-frame clones alone and is incomplete. Listed for the sample are 17,000 or so clones, none seen a single time. The material sequenced was PBMCs, taken after allogeneic stem cell transplant with posttransplant cyclophosphamide. These receptor sequences come from a female patient aged 30-39 years who received an allogeneic stem cell transplant from a related donor, was CMV-positive, and had no GVHD. Some T cells here may be from the graft donor. Both conserved end residues are part of each CDR3. A D gene is named only where the DNA matches it firmly. The size entry gives once, few or many counts, or a class when the clone is expanded.

J gene | V gene | D gene | clone size | CDR3 protein | CDR3 DNA
TRBJ1-4 | TRBV6-1 | TRBD1 | many | CASSPGQANEKLFF | TGTGCCAGCAGCCCGGGACAGGCAAATGAAAAACTGTTTTTT
TRBJ2-7 | TRBV28 | NA | few | CASSLPGQFSYEQYF | TGTGCCAGCAGTTTACCCGGACAGTTCTCCTACGAGCAGTACTTC
TRBJ2-7 | TRBV18 | NA | many | CASSPPSLSEQYF | TGTGCCAGCTCACCACCCTCGTTATCCGAGCAGTACTTC
TRBJ2-7 | TRBV2 | NA | many | CASNRESPYEQYF | TGTGCCAGCAACAGGGAAAGCCCCTACGAGCAGTACTTC
TRBJ2-2 | TRBV9 | NA | many | CASSVEIANTGELFF | TGTGCCAGCAGCGTAGAGATAGCAAACACCGGGGAGCTGTTTTTT
TRBJ2-7 | TRBV29-1 | NA | few | CSAEGPGYEQYF | TGCAGCGCGGAGGGCCCGGGCTACGAGCAGTACTTC
TRBJ1-4 | TRBV28 | NA | many | CASSSLGLANEKLFF | TGTGCCAGCAGCTCACTAGGGTTGGCTAATGAAAAACTGTTTTTT
TRBJ1-2 | TRBV10-3 | NA | many | CAISTPTGSGYTF | TGTGCCATCAGTACCCCGACTGGGAGCGGCTACACCTTC
TRBJ2-1 | TRBV27 | NA | many | CASSPSVHEQFF | TGTGCCAGCAGTCCTAGTGTCCATGAGCAGTTCTTC
TRBJ2-3 | TRBV6-1 | NA | many | CASVKLSYTDTQYF | TGTGCCAGCGTGAAGCTATCTTACACAGATACGCAGTATTTT
TRBJ2-7 | TRBV29-1 | NA | many | CSVAGYLSYEQYF | TGCAGCGTCGCAGGGTACCTCTCCTACGAGCAGTACTTC
TRBJ2-1 | TRBV4-1 | NA | many | CASSQERGRGLIDEQFF | TGCGCCAGCAGCCAAGAGCGGGGGCGCGGATTAATAGATGAGCAGTTCTTC
TRBJ2-1 | TRBV4-3 | TRBD2 | many | CASSQDRVAGGVPNEQFF | TGCGCCAGCAGCCAAGATCGGGTAGCGGGAGGGGTCCCCAATGAGCAGTTCTTC
TRBJ2-3 | TRBV7-2 | TRBD1 | many | CASSLRTGRNTQYF | TGTGCCAGCAGCTTAAGGACAGGGAGGAATACGCAGTATTTT
TRBJ1-1 | TRBV6-6 | NA | many | CASSYKVQDTEAFF | TGTGCCAGCAGTTACAAAGTACAGGACACTGAAGCTTTCTTT
TRBJ1-2 | TRBV28 | NA | many | CASSSELQVERLNYGYTF | TGTGCCAGCAGTTCAGAATTACAGGTAGAAAGACTTAACTATGGCTACACCTTC
TRBJ1-1 | TRBV9 | TRBD1 | many | CASSVTQGDTEAFF | TGTGCCAGCAGCGTTACACAGGGGGACACTGAAGCTTTCTTT
TRBJ2-6 | TRBV11-3 | TRBD1 | many | CASSGQGAGGANVLTF | TGTGCCAGCAGCGGACAGGGGGCCGGTGGGGCCAACGTCCTGACTTTC
TRBJ2-7 | TRBV7-9 | TRBD1 | many | CASSKIQGGGSYEQYF | TGTGCCAGCAGCAAGATACAGGGGGGTGGGTCCTACGAGCAGTACTTC
TRBJ2-7 | TRBV29-1 | NA | many | CSVPDYSSYEQYF | TGCAGCGTCCCGGACTACAGCTCCTACGAGCAGTACTTC
TRBJ1-2 | TRBV7-2 | NA | many | CASSGRVRLEGYTF | TGTGCCAGCAGCGGCCGGGTTCGGCTTGAAGGCTACACCTTC
TRBJ2-3 | TRBV5-1 | NA | many | CASSLVTATQYF | TGCGCCAGCAGCTTGGTCACAGCTACGCAGTATTTT
TRBJ1-5 | TRBV2 | TRBD1 | many | CASSGDRGIQPQHF | TGTGCCAGCAGTGGGGACAGGGGTATTCAGCCCCAGCATTTT
TRBJ2-7 | TRBV28 | NA | many | CASSVFTYEQYF | TGTGCCAGCAGTGTATTTACCTACGAGCAGTACTTC
TRBJ2-1 | TRBV30 | TRBD2 | many | CAWSVGGSSYNEQFF | TGTGCCTGGAGTGTAGGCGGGAGCTCCTACAATGAGCAGTTCTTC
TRBJ1-4 | TRBV2 | NA | many | CASSDPGTLNEKLFF | TGTGCCAGCAGTGATCCCGGGACATTAAATGAAAAACTGTTTTTT
TRBJ2-1 | TRBV5-1 | TRBD2 | many | CASSETSGSANEQFF | TGCGCCAGCAGCGAGACTAGCGGGAGTGCCAATGAGCAGTTCTTC
TRBJ1-5 | TRBV6-6 | TRBD1 | many | CASSYVGQGNQPQHF | TGTGCCAGCAGTTACGTTGGACAGGGTAATCAGCCCCAGCATTTT
TRBJ2-7 | TRBV5-4 | NA | many | CASSPSAGDSYEQYF | TGTGCCAGCAGCCCTAGTGCAGGGGACTCCTACGAGCAGTACTTC
TRBJ1-3 | TRBV28 | NA | many | CASSSTGFSGNTIYF | TGTGCCAGCAGTTCCACAGGGTTCTCTGGAAACACCATATATTTT
TRBJ2-1 | TRBV27 | NA | many | CASSFLTGPSSYNEQFF | TGTGCCAGCAGTTTCCTGACAGGCCCGAGCTCCTACAATGAGCAGTTCTTC
TRBJ2-7 | TRBV4-3 | TRBD2 | many | CASSLQAGPYEQYF | TGCGCCAGCAGCCTACAAGCGGGACCCTACGAGCAGTACTTC
TRBJ1-2 | TRBV7-9 | NA | many | CASSLEHPGPNYGYTF | TGTGCCAGCAGCTTAGAGCATCCTGGGCCCAACTATGGCTACACCTTC
TRBJ1-6 | TRBV2 | NA | few | CASSREVVGSPLHF | TGTGCCAGCAGCAGGGAGGTTGTAGGATCACCCCTCCACTTT